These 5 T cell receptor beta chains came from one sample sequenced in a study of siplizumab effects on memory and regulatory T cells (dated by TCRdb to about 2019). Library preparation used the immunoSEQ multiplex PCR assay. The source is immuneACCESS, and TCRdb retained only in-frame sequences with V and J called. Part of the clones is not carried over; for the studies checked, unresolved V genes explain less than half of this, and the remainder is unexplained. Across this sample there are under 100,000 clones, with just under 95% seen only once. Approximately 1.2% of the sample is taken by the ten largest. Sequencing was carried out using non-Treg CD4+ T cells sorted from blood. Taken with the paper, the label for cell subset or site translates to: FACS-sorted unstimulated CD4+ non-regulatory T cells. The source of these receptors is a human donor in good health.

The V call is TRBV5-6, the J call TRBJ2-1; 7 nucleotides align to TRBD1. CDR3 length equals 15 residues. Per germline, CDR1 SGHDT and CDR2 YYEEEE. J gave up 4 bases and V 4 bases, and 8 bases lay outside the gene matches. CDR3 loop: CASSRQGTAYNEQFF. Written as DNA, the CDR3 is TGTGCCAGCAGCAGACAGGGCACCGCTTACAATGAGCAGTTCTTC.

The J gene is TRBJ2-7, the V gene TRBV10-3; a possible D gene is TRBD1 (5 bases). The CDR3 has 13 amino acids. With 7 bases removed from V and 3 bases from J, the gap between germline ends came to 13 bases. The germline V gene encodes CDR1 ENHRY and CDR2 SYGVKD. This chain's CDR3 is CAITTEAGYEQYF. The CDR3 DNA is TGTGCCATCACGACAGAGGCTGGCTACGAGCAGTACTTC.

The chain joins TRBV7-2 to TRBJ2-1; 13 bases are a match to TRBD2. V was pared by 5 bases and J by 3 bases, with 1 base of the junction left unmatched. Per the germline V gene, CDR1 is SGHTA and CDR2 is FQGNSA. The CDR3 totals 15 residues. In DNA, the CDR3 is TGTGCCAGCAGCCGGACTAGCGGGAGCTACAATGAGCAGTTCTTC. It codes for CASSRTSGSYNEQFF.

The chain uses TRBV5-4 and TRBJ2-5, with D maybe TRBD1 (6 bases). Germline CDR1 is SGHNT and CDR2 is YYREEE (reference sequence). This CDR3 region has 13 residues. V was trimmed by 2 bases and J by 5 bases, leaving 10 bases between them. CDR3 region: CASSFRGLETQYF. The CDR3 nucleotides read TGTGCCAGCAGCTTCAGGGGTTTGGAGACCCAGTACTTC. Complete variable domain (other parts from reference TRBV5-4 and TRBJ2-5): ETGVTQSPTHLIKTRGQQVTLRCSSQSGHNTVSWYQQALGQGPQFIFQYYREEENGRGNFPPRFSGLQFPNYSSELNVNALELDDSALYLCASSFRGLETQYFGPGTRLLVL.

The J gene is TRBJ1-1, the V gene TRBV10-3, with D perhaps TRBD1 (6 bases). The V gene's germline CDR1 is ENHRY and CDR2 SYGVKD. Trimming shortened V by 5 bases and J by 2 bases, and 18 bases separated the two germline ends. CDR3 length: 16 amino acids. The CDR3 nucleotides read TGTGCCATCAGTACAAACGTAGGACAGTCTAACACTGAAGCTTTCTTT. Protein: CAISTNVGQSNTEAFF.